This is a list of T cell receptor beta chains from one sample in a study of T cell repertoires in ileal Crohn's disease. Assay used: immunoSEQ multiplex PCR; TCRdb lists only in-frame clones, some missing. The sample holds some 14,000 clones; about 73% are singletons and the top ten take 5.5% to 6%. What was sequenced was ileal tissue. The receptors were gathered from an adult with Crohn's disease. CDR3s include the opening cysteine and the closing phenylalanine or tryptophan. Fields, in order: clone size, V gene, J gene, D gene, CDR3 DNA, CDR3 protein. The D gene is left open where the match is weak. Clone size appears in some rows only: once, few, many, or a class for an expanded clone.

-,TRBV7-3,TRBJ2-5,-,TGTGCCAGCAGTCTGGAGGGGGCTTCCCCCCAGTACTTC,CASSLEGASPQYF
-,TRBV19,TRBJ2-7,-,TGTGCCAGTTCCCGCCAACACGGGGCTTCCTCCTACGAGCAGTACTTC,CASSRQHGASSYEQYF
-,TRBV10-1,TRBJ1-5,TRBD1,TGCGCCAGCAGTGATTCCGGGACAGGGTTTTTTCAGCCCCAGCATTTT,CASSDSGTGFFQPQHF
-,TRBV6-4,TRBJ2-2,TRBD1,TGTGCCAGCAGAGAGACAGGGGGCGTCGGGGAGCTGTTTTTT,CASRETGGVGELFF
once,TRBV4-1,TRBJ2-5,-,TGCGCCAGCAGCCAAGTGTGGGGGGCTGGGGAGACCCAGTACTTC,CASSQVWGAGETQYF
-,TRBV13,TRBJ2-7,TRBD2,TGTGCCAGCAGCTGGAGGACTAGCGGTCCACTAAGCTCCTACGAGCAGTACTTC,CASSWRTSGPLSSYEQYF
few,TRBV29-1,TRBJ1-1,-,TGCAGCGTTGTGCACAGGGTTGACAGCACTGAAGCTTTCTTT,CSVVHRVDSTEAFF
few,TRBV11-2,TRBJ2-1,-,TGTGCCAGCAGATGGACTGATGATGAGCAGTTCTTC,CASRWTDDEQFF
-,TRBV9,TRBJ2-7,-,TGTGCCAGCAGCGTAGATCCGGGACAAGCGGAGCAGTACTTC,CASSVDPGQAEQYF
-,TRBV5-1,TRBJ1-2,-,TGCGCCAGCAGCTTAAGGGGGAACGGCTACACCTTC,CASSLRGNGYTF
-,TRBV30,TRBJ1-5,-,TGTGCCTGGAGTGTAGGGAACAATCAGCCCCAGCATTTT,CAWSVGNNQPQHF
few,TRBV5-6,TRBJ2-7,-,TGTGCCAGCAGCTTGAGAGCTACGGGCTCCTACGAGCAGTACTTC,CASSLRATGSYEQYF
-,TRBV15,TRBJ2-7,-,TGTGCCACCAGCAGAGAGAGTAGGGACCGGGACTACGAGCAGTACTTC,CATSRESRDRDYEQYF
-,TRBV19,TRBJ2-6,-,TGTGCCAGTACCTTTGGAGACTCTGGGGCCAACGTCCTGACTTTC,CASTFGDSGANVLTF
few,TRBV7-9,TRBJ2-7,-,TGTGCCAGCAGCTACAGACAGGTTGCCTACGAGCAGTACTTC,CASSYRQVAYEQYF
-,TRBV6-5,TRBJ1-1,TRBD1,TGTGCCAGCAGACTGACAGGGCTGGCTGAAGCTTTCTTT,CASRLTGLAEAFF
-,TRBV2,TRBJ1-2,TRBD1,TGTGCCAGCAGCCTGGGACAGGGGGGGTATGGCTACACCTTC,CASSLGQGGYGYTF
once,TRBV6-1,TRBJ1-2,-,TGTGCCAGCACCCCCCGCGAGGTCTATGGCTACACCTTC,CASTPREVYGYTF
-,TRBV7-3,TRBJ2-6,-,TGTGCCAGCAGCAGAAAAGTACGCTTACAAAGTCGGGCCAACGTCCTGACTTTC,CASSRKVRLQSRANVLTF
medium-sized,TRBV25-1,TRBJ2-2,TRBD1,TGTGCCAGCAGTGCCTCCGGGACAGGTTACACCGGGGAGCTGTTTTTT,CASSASGTGYTGELFF
-,TRBV5-1,TRBJ2-2,TRBD1,TGCGCCAGCAGCCGGCCCGGGACAGGGGGTAACACCGGGGAGCTGTTTTTT,CASSRPGTGGNTGELFF
-,TRBV27,TRBJ2-7,-,TGTGCCAGCAGTTTAAAACGAGGGGGCTACGAGCAGTACTTC,CASSLKRGGYEQYF
-,TRBV6-5,TRBJ1-2,-,TGTGCCAGCAGGAAGGACAGTAACTATGGCTACACCTTC,CASRKDSNYGYTF
-,TRBV5-4,TRBJ2-5,-,TGTGCCAGCAGCTTTGGGGGCGAAGAGACCCAGTACTTC,CASSFGGEETQYF
-,TRBV4-1,TRBJ1-5,-,TGCGCCAGCAGCCAAGAAGTCACAGTCTATAGCAATCAGCCCCAGCATTTT,CASSQEVTVYSNQPQHF
-,TRBV5-1,TRBJ2-3,-,TGCGCCAGCAGCTTCGCGGTGGCAGATACGCAGTATTTT,CASSFAVADTQYF
-,TRBV28,TRBJ1-1,-,TGTGCCAGCAGCCATGGACGGTACGAGAGAGCTTTCTTT,CASSHGRYERAFF
-,TRBV5-4,TRBJ1-2,-,TGTGCCAGCAGCAGAGTCGGAGGGGGAGTAGACTATGGCTACACCTTC,CASSRVGGGVDYGYTF
few,TRBV7-3,TRBJ2-5,-,TGTGCCAGCAGCCTTTCGGCCCAAGAGACCCAGTACTTC,CASSLSAQETQYF
-,TRBV7-9,TRBJ1-3,-,TGTGCCAGCAGCCGAAATTTGGGAATGGTTGGAAACACCATATATTTT,CASSRNLGMVGNTIYF
-,TRBV7-2,TRBJ2-7,TRBD2,TGTGCCAGCAGCTTGGCTAGCGGGGGCCTTACCTACGAGCAGTACTTC,CASSLASGGLTYEQYF
-,TRBV7-3,TRBJ2-1,TRBD1,TGTGCCAGCAGCTTAAGACAGGGCAATGAGCAGTTCTTC,CASSLRQGNEQFF
few,TRBV28,TRBJ1-1,-,TGTGCCAGCATTCCGACGGTGAACACTGAAGCTTTCTTT,CASIPTVNTEAFF
-,TRBV11-3,TRBJ2-3,-,TGTGCCAGCAGCTTAGATTGGGGTTCAGATACGCAGTATTTT,CASSLDWGSDTQYF
-,TRBV9,TRBJ1-1,-,TGTGCCAGCAGCCCCCGGAGCGGGGGCCTGAACACTGAAGCTTTCTTT,CASSPRSGGLNTEAFF
once,TRBV4-1,TRBJ2-3,TRBD2,TGCGCCAGCAGCCGTACCACCGGGACTAGCGGGGCTAGCACAGATACGCAGTATTTT,CASSRTTGTSGASTDTQYF
once,TRBV29-1,TRBJ2-5,-,TGCAGCGTTGTAACTGCCTACCAAGAGACCCAGTACTTC,CSVVTAYQETQYF
-,TRBV29-1,TRBJ1-2,TRBD1,TGCAGCGGGGGACAGGGGGATTATGGCTACACCTTC,CSGGQGDYGYTF
few,TRBV7-9,TRBJ2-2,TRBD1,TGTGCCAGCAGCTTACAGGGGGCGCGAACCGGGGAGCTGTTTTTT,CASSLQGARTGELFF
-,TRBV10-3,TRBJ2-2,TRBD2,TGTGCCATCCCAACTAGCGGGGGGTCGAACACCGGGGAGCTGTTTTTT,CAIPTSGGSNTGELFF
-,TRBV5-1,TRBJ1-2,TRBD1,TGCGCCAGCAGACTGGACAGGGATAATGGCTACACCTTC,CASRLDRDNGYTF
few,TRBV6-6,TRBJ2-2,-,TGTGCCAGCAGTTACTCGGGAGGGGAGCTGTTTTTT,CASSYSGGELFF
-,TRBV11-2,TRBJ2-3,TRBD2,TGTGCCAGCAGCTTAGGATTGCGGGGGGGCCTAGATACGCAGTATTTT,CASSLGLRGGLDTQYF
once,TRBV6-5,TRBJ1-2,-,TGTGCCAGCAGTTACTCGACCGGGATCGGAAGTGGTGGCTACACCTTC,CASSYSTGIGSGGYTF
-,TRBV5-6,TRBJ1-1,TRBD1,TGTGCCAGCAGCTTCGACGTCCCAGGGGGGACTGAAGCTTTCTTT,CASSFDVPGGTEAFF
-,TRBV28,TRBJ1-5,TRBD1,TGTGCCAGCAGTTCCATACAGGGGGCCATTGGTCAGCCCCAGCATTTT,CASSSIQGAIGQPQHF